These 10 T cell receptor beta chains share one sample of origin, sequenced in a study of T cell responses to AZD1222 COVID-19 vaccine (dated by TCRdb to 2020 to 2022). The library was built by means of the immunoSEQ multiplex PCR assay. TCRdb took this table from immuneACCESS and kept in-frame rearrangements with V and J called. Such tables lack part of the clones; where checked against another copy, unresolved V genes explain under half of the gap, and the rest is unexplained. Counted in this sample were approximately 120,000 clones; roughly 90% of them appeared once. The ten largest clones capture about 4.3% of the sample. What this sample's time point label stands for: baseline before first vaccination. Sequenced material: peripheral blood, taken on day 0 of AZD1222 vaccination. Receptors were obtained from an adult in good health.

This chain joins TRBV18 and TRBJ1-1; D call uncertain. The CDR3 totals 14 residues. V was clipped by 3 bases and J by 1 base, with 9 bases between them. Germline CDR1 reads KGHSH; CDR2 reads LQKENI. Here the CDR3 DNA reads TGTGCCAGCTCACCCCTTCCGCAGAACACTGAAGCTTTCTTT. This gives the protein CASSPLPQNTEAFF.

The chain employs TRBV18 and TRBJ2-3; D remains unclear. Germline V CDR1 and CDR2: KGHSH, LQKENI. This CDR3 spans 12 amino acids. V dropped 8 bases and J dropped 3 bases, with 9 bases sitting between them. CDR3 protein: CASRISTDTQYF. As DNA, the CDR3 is TGTGCCAGCCGAATAAGTACAGATACGCAGTATTTT.

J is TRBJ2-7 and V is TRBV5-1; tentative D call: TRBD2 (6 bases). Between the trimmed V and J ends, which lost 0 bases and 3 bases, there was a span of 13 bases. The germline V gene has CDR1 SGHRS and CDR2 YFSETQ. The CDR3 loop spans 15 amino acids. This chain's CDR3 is CASSLGGEENYEQYF. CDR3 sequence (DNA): TGCGCCAGCAGCTTGGGAGGGGAGGAAAACTACGAGCAGTACTTC.

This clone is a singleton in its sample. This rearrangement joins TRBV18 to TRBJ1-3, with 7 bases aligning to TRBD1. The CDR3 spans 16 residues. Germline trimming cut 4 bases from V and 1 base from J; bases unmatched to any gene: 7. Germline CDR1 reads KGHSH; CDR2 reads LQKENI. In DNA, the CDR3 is TGTGCCAGCTCACTAAACCTCAGGGGGTCTGGAAACACCATATATTTT. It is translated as CASSLNLRGSGNTIYF.

The CDR3 loop reads CASSPLRETYNEQFF. As DNA, the CDR3 is TGTGCCAGCAGCCCCTTAAGGGAGACCTACAATGAGCAGTTCTTC. The rearrangement links TRBV3-1 (or the pseudogene TRBV3-2) to TRBJ2-1; D perhaps matches TRBD2 (5 bases). The germline CDR1 and CDR2 sequences are LGHDT and YNNKEL (reference sequence). Trimming left V 4 bases short and J 2 bases short, with 12 bases between. The CDR3 spans 15 residues.

CDR3 sequence (DNA): TGTGCCAGCAGTTTACCGGGTAACCAGCTGAACACTGAAGCTTTCTTT. Its protein product is CASSLPGNQLNTEAFF. The gene calls are TRBV28 and TRBJ1-1; D gene uncertain. The CDR3 runs 16 residues. Germline values: CDR1 MDHEN, CDR2 SYDVKM. V was cut by 2 bases and J by 0 bases, with 13 bases left in between.

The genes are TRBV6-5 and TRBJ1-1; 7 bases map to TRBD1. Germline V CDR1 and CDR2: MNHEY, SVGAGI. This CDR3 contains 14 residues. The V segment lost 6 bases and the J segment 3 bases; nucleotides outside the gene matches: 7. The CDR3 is CASRRDRADTEAFF. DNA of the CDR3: TGTGCCAGCAGGAGAGACAGGGCCGACACTGAAGCTTTCTTT.

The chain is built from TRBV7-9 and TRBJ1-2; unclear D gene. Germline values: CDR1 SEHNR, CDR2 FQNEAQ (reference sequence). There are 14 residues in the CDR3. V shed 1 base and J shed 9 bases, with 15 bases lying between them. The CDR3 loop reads CASSLVETSRSYTF. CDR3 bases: TGTGCCAGCAGCTTAGTTGAGACCTCCAGGAGCTACACCTTC.

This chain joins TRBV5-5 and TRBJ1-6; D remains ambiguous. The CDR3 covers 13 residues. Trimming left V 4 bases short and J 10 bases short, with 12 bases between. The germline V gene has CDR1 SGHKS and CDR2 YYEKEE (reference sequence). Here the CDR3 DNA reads TGTGCCAGCAGCGAAGGATTTCGGTCACCCCTCCACTTT. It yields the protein CASSEGFRSPLHF.

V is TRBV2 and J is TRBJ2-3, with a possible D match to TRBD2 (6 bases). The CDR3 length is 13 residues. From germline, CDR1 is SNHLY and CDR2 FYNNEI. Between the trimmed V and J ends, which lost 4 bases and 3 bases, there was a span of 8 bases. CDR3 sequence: CASSVAETDTQYF. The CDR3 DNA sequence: TGTGCCAGCAGTGTAGCGGAAACAGATACGCAGTATTTT.